This T cell receptor beta chain was recorded in a study of blood T cell repertoires in COVID-19. With 6 bases clipped from V and 6 bases from J, the junction kept 3 bases outside the gene matches. This CDR3 has 14 amino acids. CDR1 and CDR2 (germline): SEHNR, FQNEAQ (reference sequence). TCRdb keeps only in-frame clones here, not all; method: immunoSEQ multiplex PCR. The sample includes some 250,000 clones, around 84% of them seen just once. This clonotype was obtained from a man in his sixties with acute or convalescent COVID-19. The V call is TRBV7-9, the J call TRBJ2-2, with 11 bases identical to TRBD2. Sequencing used peripheral blood. The CDR3 loop reads CASSLTSGAGELFF. The CDR3 DNA sequence: TGTGCCAGCAGTTTGACTAGCGGGGCCGGGGAGCTGTTTTTT.